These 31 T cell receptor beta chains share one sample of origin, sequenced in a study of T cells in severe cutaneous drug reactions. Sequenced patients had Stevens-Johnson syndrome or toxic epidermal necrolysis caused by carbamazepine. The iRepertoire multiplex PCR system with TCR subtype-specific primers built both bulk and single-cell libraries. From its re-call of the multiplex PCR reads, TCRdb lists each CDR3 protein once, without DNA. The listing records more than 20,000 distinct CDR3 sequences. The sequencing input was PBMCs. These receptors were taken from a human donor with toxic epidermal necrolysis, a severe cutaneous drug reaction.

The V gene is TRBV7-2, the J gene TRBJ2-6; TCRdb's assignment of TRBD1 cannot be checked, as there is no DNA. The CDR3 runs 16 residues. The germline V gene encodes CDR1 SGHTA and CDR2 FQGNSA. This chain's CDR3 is CASSLGAGAGANVLTF.

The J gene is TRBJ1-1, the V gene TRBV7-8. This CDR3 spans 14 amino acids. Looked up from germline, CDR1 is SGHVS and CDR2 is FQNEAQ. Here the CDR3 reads CASSHKGPNTEAFF. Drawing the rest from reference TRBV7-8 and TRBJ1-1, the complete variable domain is GAGVSQSPRYKVAKRGQDVALRCDPISGHVSLFWYQQALGQGPEFLTYFQNEAQLDKSGLPSDRFFAERPEGSVSTLKIQRTQQEDSAVYLCASSHKGPNTEAFFGQGTRLTVV.

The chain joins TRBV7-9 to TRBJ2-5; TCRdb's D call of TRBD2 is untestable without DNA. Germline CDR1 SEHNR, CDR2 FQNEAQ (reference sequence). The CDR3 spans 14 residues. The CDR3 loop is CASSQGGGARTQYF.

The CDR3 here is CASSLGNTEAFF. This chain links TRBV18 with TRBJ1-1. Germline CDR1 reads KGHSH; CDR2 reads LQKENI. The CDR3 is 12 amino acids.

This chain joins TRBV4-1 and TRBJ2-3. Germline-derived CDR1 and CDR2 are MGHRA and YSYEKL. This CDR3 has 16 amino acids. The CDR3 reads CASSQEGRRSTDTQYF.

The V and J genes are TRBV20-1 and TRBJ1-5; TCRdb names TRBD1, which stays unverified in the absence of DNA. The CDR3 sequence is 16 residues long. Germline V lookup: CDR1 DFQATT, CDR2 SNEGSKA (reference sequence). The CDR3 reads CSARDRALGLNQPQHF.

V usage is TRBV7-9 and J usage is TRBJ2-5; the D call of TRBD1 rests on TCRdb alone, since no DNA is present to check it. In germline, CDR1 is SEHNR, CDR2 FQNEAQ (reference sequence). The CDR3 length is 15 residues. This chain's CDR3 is CASRSTGTVPKTQYF.

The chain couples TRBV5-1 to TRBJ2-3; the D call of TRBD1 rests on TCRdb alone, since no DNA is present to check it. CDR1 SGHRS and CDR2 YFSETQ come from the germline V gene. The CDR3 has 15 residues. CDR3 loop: CASSLGTGRDDTQYF.

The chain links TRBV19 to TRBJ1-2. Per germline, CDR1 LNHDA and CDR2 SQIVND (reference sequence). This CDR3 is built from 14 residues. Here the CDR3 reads CASSLSGGIYGYTF.

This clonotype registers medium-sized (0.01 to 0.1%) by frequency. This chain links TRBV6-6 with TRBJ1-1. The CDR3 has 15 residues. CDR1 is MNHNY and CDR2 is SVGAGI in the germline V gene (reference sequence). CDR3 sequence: CASSYSGHSGPEAFF.

The CDR3 spells CASSLGQVSTYEQYF. The chain has TRBV5-5 and TRBJ2-7; TCRdb's D gene call, TRBD1, goes unchecked for lack of DNA. Germline lookup yields CDR1 SGHKS and CDR2 YYEKEE (reference sequence). The CDR3 length is 15 residues. The whole variable domain, remainder taken from reference TRBV5-5 and TRBJ2-7, is DAGVTQSPTHLIKTRGQQVTLRCSPISGHKSVSWYQQVLGQGPQFIFQYYEKEERGRGNFPDRFSARQFPNYSSELNVNALLLGDSALYLCASSLGQVSTYEQYFGPGTRLTVT.

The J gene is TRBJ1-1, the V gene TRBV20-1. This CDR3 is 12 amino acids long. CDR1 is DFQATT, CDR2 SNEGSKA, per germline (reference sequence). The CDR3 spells CSASTARTEAFF.

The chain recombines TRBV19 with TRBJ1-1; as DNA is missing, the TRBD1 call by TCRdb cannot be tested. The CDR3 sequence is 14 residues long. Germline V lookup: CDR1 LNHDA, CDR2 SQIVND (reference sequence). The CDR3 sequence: CASSIGGLNTEAFF.

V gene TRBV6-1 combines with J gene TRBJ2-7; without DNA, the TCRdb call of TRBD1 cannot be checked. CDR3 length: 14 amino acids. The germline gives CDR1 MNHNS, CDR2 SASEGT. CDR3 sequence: CASSELDSYYEQYF.

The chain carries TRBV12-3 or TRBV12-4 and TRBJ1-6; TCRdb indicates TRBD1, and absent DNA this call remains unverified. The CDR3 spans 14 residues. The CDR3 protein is CASSPTGGNSPLHF.

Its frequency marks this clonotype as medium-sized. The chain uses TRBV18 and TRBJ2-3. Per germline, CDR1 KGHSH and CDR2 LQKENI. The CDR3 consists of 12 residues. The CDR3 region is CASSPDRDTQYF.

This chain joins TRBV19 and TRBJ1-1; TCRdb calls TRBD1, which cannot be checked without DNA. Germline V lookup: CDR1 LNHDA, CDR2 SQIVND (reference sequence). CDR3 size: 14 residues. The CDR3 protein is CASTPQGQNTEAFF.

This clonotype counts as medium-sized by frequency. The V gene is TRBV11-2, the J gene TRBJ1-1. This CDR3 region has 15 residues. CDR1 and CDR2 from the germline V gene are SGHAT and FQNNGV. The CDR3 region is CASSESSYLNTEAFF.

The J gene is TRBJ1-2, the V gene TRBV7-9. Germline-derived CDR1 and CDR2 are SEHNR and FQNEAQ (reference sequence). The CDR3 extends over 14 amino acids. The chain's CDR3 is CASSFSATNYGYTF. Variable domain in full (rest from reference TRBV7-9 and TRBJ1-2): DTGVSQNPRHKITKRGQNVTFRCDPISEHNRLYWYRQTLGQGPEFLTYFQNEAQLEKSRLLSDRFSAERPKGSFSTLEIQRTEQGDSAMYLCASSFSATNYGYTFGSGTRLTVV.

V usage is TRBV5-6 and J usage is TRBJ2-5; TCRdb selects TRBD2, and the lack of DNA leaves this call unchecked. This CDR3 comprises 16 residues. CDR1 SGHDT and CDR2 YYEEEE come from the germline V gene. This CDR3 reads CASSLGGGVFQETQYF.

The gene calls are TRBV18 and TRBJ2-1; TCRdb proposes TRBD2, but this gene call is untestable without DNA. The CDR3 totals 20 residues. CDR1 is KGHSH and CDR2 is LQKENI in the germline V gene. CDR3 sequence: CASSPPPFSGRAGILDEQFF.

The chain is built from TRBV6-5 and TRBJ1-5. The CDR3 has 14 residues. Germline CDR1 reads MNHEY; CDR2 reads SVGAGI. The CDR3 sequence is CASSYNGENQPQHF.

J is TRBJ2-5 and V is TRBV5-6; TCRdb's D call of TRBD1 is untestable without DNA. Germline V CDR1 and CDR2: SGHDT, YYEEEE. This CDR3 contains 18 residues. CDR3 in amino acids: CASSPSGTGIRQKETQYF.

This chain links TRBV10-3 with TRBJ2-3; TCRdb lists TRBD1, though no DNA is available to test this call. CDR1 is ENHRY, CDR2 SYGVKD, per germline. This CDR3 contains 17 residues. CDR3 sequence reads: CAISASVQAFRTDTQYF.

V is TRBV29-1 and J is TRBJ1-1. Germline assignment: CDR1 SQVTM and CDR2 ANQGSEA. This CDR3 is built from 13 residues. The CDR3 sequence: CSGSRWGEGEAFF.

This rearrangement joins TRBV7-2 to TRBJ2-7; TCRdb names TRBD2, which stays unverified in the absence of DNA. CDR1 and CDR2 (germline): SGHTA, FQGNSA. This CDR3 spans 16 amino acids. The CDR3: CASSLAPTSGRTEQYF.

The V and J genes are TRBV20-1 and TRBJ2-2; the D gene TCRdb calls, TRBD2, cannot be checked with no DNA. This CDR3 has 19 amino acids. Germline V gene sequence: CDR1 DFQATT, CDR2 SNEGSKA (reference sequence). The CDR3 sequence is CSARDLTGTARSNTGELFF.

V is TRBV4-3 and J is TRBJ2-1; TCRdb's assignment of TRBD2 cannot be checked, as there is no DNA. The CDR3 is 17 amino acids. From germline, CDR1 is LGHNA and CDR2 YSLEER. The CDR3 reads CASSPWTSGALYNEQFF.

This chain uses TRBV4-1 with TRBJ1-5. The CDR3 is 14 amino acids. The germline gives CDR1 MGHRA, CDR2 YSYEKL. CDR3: CASSQARANQPQHF.

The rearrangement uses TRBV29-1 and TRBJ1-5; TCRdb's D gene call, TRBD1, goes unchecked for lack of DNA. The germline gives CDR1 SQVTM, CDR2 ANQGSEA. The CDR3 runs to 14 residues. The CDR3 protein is CSALTGGGNQPQHF.

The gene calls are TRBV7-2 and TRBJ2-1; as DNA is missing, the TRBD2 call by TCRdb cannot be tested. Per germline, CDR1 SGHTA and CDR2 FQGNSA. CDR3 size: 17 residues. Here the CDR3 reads CASSLGTPFSSYNEQFF. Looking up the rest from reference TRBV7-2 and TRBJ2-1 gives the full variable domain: GAGVSQSPSNKVTEKGKDVELRCDPISGHTALYWYRQSLGQGLEFLIYFQGNSAPDKSGLPSDRFSAERTGGSVSTLTIQRTQQEDSAVYLCASSLGTPFSSYNEQFFGPGTRLTVL.